This T cell receptor (beta chain) was captured in a study of cytomegalovirus exposure and HLA in healthy donors. Details on this clone: Its antigen is as yet unknown.

The study, taken as a whole, reports: Indistinguishability led to the exclusion of some V segments, TRBV6-2 and TRBV6-3 included.

This CDR3 region has 14 residues. V was clipped by 3 bases and J by 0 bases; unmatched bases: 2. CDR1 is SGHAT, CDR2 FQNNGV, per germline. Primers for the PCR totalled 60 Vbeta and 13 Jbeta. Clones were sequenced by immunoSEQ multiplex PCR, and TCRdb holds only the in-frame ones, with some missing. The sample lists about 190,000 clones, around 77% seen once, with 1.5% to 2% in the top ten. The chain carries TRBV11-2 and TRBJ2-7; 7 positions match TRBD1. The material sequenced was PBMCs. The TCR sequence derives from a woman aged 18-30 years in good health and CMV-seronegative. CDR3 amino acids: CASSFTGVSYEQYF. Written as DNA, the CDR3 is TGTGCCAGCAGCTTCACAGGGGTCTCCTACGAGCAGTACTTC.